One sample yielded the 5 T cell receptor beta chains listed below, sequenced in a study of blood T cells in healthy people across ages. Primers used in a second PCR of about 7 to 12 cycles were a sample-barcoded 5' primer and a J-beta primer mix. TCRdb analysed the 5' RACE reads with MiXCR anew, one entry per CDR3 protein. The data hold 650,000 to 800,000 distinct CDR3 sequences, with roughly 44% observed a single time. The specimen sequenced was blood. The receptors were sampled from a man aged 60 to 75 in good health.

There are a few counts of this clonotype. V is TRBV6-6 and J is TRBJ2-1; 10 bases align to TRBD2. Germline lookup yields CDR1 MNHNY and CDR2 SVGAGI (reference sequence). V gave up 7 bases and J gave up 4 bases; unmatched junction bases: 4. This CDR3 has 14 residues. CDR3 nucleotide sequence: TGTGCCAGCACGCTAGCGGGGGTGTACAATGAGCAGTTCTTC. Protein product: CASTLAGVYNEQFF.

This chain links TRBV10-1 with TRBJ1-4, with a tentative D call TRBD1 (5 bases). CDR3 length: 15 amino acids. CDR1 WNHNN and CDR2 SYGVQD come from the germline V gene (reference sequence). The V and J ends lost 2 bases and 10 bases respectively, with 17 bases between them. The CDR3 here is CASSENRAAGGKLFF. CDR3 DNA sequence: TGCGCCAGCAGTGAGAATAGGGCAGCCGGGGGAAAACTGTTTTTT.

This clonotype was detected only a few times. The chain links TRBV7-3 to TRBJ2-3; tentative D call: TRBD2 (6 bases). The CDR3 extends over 14 amino acids. Per germline, CDR1 SGHTA and CDR2 FQGTGA. V was trimmed by 1 base and J by 9 bases, leaving 14 bases between them. CDR3 bases: TGTGCCAGCAGCTTAAATGCCTGGGGGGAGACGCAGTATTTT. Translation gives CASSLNAWGETQYF.

This clonotype was detected only a few times. The chain is built from TRBV5-1 and TRBJ2-5, with 9 bases matching TRBD2. The better agreement between TRBJ2-7 and the DNA end casts doubt on the J call. From germline, CDR1 is SGHRS and CDR2 YFSETQ. The CDR3 covers 14 residues. CDR3 loop: CASSLSGGTTEQYF. CDR3 nucleotide sequence: TGCGCCAGCAGTCTTAGCGGGGGCACCACCGAGCAGTACTTC.

This clonotype was seen at least ten times. This sequence joins TRBV28 and TRBJ1-5; D is unclear. Germline-derived CDR1 and CDR2 are MDHEN and SYDVKM. This CDR3 has 11 residues. V was shortened by 5 bases and J by 4 bases, with 3 bases between the two germline ends. CDR3 in DNA: TGTGCCAGCAGTCAAAATCAGCCCCAGCATTTT. This translates into CASSQNQPQHF.